This TCR beta chain is drawn from a study of shared clonotypes between healthy human individuals. Per germline, CDR1 SNHLY and CDR2 FYNNEI. The ends were cut back, 5 bases at V and 6 bases at J, with 17 bases in the middle. The CDR3 is made up of 14 amino acids. Clones were sequenced by immunoSEQ multiplex PCR, and TCRdb holds only the in-frame ones, with some missing. The repertoire holds over a million clones, with roughly 96% as singletons. This sequence joins TRBV2 and TRBJ2-7; D possibly corresponds to TRBD2 (7 bases). The sequenced sample was naive CD4+ T cells sorted from blood. Subset: CD45RA+ positively selected. The source is a man younger than 40 in good health. CDR3 sequence: CASSLGGEVIEQYF. The DNA of the CDR3 is TGTGCCAGCAGTCTAGGGGGGGAGGTCATCGAGCAGTACTTC.